This section outlines one TCR beta chain sequence together with its context. What it binds is not known. The data originate from a study of cytomegalovirus exposure and HLA in healthy donors. Study results and limitations: The study carried out a later analysis of TCR beta sequences. It associated approximately 17,000 of them with specific HLA alleles at a false discovery rate of 0.05.

A multiplex PCR was run with 60 Vbeta primers and 13 Jbeta primers. The data were produced by immunoSEQ multiplex PCR, yet TCRdb's version contains in-frame clones alone and is incomplete. The sample holds roughly 170,000 clones, 83% seen once. Per the germline V gene, CDR1 is KGHSH and CDR2 is LQKENI. Unmatched junction bases numbered 5, after V lost 6 bases and J lost 5 bases. This CDR3 has 15 amino acids. The chain links TRBV18 to TRBJ1-6, with TRBD1 identical over 9 bases. The sequence was collected from a man between 50 and 59 years old in good health and CMV-seronegative. The sample comprised PBMCs. This CDR3 reads CASSLQGADNSPLHF. CDR3 nucleotide sequence: TGTGCCAGCTCCTTACAGGGGGCGGATAATTCACCCCTCCACTTT. The full variable domain, in which reference TRBV18 and TRBJ1-6 provide the parts outside the CDR3, is NAGVMQNPRHLVRRRGQEARLRCSPMKGHSHVYWYRQLPEEGLKFMVYLQKENIIDESGMPKERFSAEFPKEGPSILRIQQVVRGDSAAYFCASSLQGADNSPLHFGNGTRLTVT.